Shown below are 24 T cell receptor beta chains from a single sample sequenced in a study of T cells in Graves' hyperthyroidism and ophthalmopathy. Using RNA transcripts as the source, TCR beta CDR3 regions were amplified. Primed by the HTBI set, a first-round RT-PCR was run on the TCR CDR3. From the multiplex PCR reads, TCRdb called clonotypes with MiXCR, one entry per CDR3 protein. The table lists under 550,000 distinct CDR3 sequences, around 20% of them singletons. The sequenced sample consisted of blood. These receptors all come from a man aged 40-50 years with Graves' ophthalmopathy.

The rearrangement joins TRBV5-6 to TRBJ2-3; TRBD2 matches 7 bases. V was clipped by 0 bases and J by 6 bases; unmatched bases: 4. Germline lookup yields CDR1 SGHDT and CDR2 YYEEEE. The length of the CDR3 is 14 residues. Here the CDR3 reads CASSLGRERDTQYF. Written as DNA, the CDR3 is TGTGCCAGCAGCTTGGGGCGGGAGCGGGATACGCAGTATTTT.

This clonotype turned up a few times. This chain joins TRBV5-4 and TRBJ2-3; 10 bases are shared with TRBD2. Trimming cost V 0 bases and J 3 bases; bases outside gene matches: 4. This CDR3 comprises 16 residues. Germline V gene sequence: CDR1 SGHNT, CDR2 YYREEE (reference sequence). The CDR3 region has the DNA TGTGCCAGCAGCTTGGTCCCTAGCGGGGGTACAGATACGCAGTATTTT. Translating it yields CASSLVPSGGTDTQYF.

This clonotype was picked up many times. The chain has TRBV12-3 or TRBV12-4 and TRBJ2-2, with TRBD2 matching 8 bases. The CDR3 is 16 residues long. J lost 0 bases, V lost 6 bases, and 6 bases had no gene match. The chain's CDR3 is CASSPGSGANTGELFF. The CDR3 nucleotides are TGTGCCAGCAGCCCGGGTAGCGGGGCGAACACCGGGGAGCTGTTTTTT.

As DNA, the CDR3 is TGCGCCAGCAGCTCAGGGTGGTTTGACTATGGCTACACCTTC. It specifies CASSSGWFDYGYTF. The chain carries TRBV5-1 and TRBJ1-2, with D possibly TRBD1 on 5 matching bases. Looked up from germline, CDR1 is SGHRS and CDR2 is YFSETQ. V dropped 3 bases and J dropped 3 bases, with 12 bases sitting between them. The CDR3 length is 14 residues.

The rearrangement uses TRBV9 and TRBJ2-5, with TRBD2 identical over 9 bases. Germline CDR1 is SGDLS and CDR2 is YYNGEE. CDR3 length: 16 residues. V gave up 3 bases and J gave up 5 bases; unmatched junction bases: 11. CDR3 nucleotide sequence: TGTGCCAGCAGCGACACACTAGCGGGCAGATGGGAGACCCAGTACTTC. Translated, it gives CASSDTLAGRWETQYF.

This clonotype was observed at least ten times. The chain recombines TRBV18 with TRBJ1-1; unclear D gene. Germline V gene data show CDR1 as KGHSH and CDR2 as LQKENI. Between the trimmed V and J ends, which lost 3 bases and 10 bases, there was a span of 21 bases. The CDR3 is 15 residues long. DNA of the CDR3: TGTGCCAGCTCACCGGTCGGCCCCCCGGTCGCACGAGCTTTCTTT. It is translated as CASSPVGPPVARAFF.

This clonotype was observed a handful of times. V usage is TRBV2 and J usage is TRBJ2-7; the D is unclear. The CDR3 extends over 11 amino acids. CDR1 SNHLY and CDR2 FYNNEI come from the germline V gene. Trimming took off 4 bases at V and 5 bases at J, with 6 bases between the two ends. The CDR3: CASSGTDEQYF. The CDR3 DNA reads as TGTGCCAGCAGTGGTACAGACGAGCAGTACTTC.

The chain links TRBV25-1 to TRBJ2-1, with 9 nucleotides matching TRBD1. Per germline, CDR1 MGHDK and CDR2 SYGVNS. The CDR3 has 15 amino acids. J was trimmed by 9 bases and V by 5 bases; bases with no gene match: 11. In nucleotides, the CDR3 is TGTGCCAGCAGTTTTGCACAGGGGGCTTTAGGTGAGCAGTTCTTC. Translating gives CASSFAQGALGEQFF.

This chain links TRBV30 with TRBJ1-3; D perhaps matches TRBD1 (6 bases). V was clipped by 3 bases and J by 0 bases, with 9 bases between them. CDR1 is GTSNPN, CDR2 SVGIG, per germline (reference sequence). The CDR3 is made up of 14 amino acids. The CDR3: CAWRQGSSGNTIYF. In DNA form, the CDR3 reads TGTGCCTGGAGACAGGGATCCTCTGGAAACACCATATATTTT.

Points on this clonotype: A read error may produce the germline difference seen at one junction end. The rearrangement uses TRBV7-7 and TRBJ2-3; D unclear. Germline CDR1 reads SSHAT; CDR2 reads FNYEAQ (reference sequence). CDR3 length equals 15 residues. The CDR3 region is CASSLGPLSTDTQYF. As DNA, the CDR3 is TGTGCTAGCAGCTTAGGCCCTCTCAGCACAGATACGCAGTATTTT.

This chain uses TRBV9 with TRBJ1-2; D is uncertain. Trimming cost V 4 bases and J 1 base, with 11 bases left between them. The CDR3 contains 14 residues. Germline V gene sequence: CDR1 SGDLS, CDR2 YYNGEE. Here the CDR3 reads CASSLNGHNYGYTF. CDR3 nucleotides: TGTGCCAGCAGCTTGAACGGCCATAACTATGGCTACACCTTC.

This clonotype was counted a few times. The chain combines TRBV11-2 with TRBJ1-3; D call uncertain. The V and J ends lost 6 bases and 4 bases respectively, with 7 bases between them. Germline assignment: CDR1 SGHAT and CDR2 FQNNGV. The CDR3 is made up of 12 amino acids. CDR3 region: CASRQEGNTIYF. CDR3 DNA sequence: TGTGCCAGCAGACAAGAGGGAAACACCATATATTTT.

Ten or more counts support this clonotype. This CDR3 reads CAWSVDPIAGGYEQYF. As DNA, the CDR3 is TGTGCCTGGAGTGTAGATCCTATAGCGGGGGGTTACGAGCAGTACTTC. The rearrangement joins TRBV30 to TRBJ2-7, with TRBD2 identical over 10 bases. The CDR3 extends over 16 amino acids. From germline, CDR1 is GTSNPN and CDR2 SVGIG (reference sequence). Losses at the gene ends were 0 bases for V and 4 bases for J; bases not matched to a gene: 9. Full variable domain (outside the CDR3, taken from reference TRBV30 and TRBJ2-7): SQTIHQWPATLVQPVGSPLSLECTVEGTSNPNLYWYRQAAGRGLQLLFYSVGIGQISSEVPQNLSASRPQDRQFILSSKKLLLSDSGFYLCAWSVDPIAGGYEQYFGPGTRLTVT.

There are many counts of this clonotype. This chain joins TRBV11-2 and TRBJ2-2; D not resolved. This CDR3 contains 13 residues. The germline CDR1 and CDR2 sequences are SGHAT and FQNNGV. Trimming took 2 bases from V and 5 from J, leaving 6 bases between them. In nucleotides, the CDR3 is TGTGCCAGCAGCTTAATCGGGACCGGGGAGCTGTTTTTT. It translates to CASSLIGTGELFF.

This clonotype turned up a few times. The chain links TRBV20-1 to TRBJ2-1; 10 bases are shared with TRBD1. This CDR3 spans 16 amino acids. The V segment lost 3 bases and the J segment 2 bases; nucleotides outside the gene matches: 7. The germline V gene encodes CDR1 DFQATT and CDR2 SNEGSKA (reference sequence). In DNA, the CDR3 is TGCAGTGCTAGCAGGGGGGGGACAGGGGCCTACAATGAGCAGTTCTTC. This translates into CSASRGGTGAYNEQFF.

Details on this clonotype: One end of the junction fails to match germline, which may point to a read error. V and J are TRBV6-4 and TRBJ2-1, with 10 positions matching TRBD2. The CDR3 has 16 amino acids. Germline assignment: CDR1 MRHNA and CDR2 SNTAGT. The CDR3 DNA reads TGCGCCAGCAGCCCGCTAGCGGGAGCCTCCCCCGGTGAGCAGTTCTTC. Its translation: CASSPLAGASPGEQFF.

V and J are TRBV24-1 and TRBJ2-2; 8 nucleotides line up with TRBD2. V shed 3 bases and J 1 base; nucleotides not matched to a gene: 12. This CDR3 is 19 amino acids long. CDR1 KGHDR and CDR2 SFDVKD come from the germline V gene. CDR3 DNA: TGTGCCACCAGTGATCCTATCCGGACTAGCCTTTGGAACACCGGGGAGCTGTTTTTT. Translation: CATSDPIRTSLWNTGELFF.

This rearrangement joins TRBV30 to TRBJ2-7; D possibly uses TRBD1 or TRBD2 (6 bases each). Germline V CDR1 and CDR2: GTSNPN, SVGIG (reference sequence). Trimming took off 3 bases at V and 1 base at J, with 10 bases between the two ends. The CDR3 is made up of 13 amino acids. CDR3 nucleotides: TGTGCCTGGAGCGAGGGGGGATCCTACGAGCAGTACTTC. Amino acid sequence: CAWSEGGSYEQYF.

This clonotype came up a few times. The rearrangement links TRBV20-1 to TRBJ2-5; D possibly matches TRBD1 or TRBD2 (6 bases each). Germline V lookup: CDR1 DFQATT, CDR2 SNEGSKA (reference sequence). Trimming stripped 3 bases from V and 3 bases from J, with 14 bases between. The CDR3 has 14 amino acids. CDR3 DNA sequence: TGCAGTGCTAGTTACCGGGGGCCCGAAGAGACCCAGTACTTC. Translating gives CSASYRGPEETQYF.

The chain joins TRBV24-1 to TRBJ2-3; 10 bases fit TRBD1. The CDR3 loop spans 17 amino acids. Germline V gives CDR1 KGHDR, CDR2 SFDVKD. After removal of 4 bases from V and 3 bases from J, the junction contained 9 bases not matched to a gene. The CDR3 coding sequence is TGTGCCACCAGTGACGCTAGACAGGGGGCGCAGACAGATACGCAGTATTTT. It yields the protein CATSDARQGAQTDTQYF.

DNA of the CDR3: TGTGCCAGCAGCTTATCGGGCGCAGGCACCCCCACAGATACGCAGTATTTT. It is translated as CASSLSGAGTPTDTQYF. The chain carries TRBV7-6 and TRBJ2-3; D is ambiguous. Germline V lookup: CDR1 SGHVS, CDR2 FNYEAQ. The CDR3 extends over 17 amino acids. V lost 2 bases to trimming and J lost 2 bases, with 17 bases between them.

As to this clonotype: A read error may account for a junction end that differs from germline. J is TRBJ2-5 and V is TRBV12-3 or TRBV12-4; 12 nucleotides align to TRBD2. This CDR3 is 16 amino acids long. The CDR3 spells CASSLRPGLAGKGQNF. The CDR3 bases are TGTGCCAGCAGTCTCCGACCGGGACTAGCGGGTAAGGGCCAAAACTTC.

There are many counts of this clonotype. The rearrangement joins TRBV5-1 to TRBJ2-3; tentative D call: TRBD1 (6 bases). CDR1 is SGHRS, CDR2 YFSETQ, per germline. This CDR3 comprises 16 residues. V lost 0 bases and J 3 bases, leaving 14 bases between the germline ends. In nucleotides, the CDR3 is TGCGCCAGCAGCTTGGCAACGCAAGGGGGTACAGATACGCAGTATTTT. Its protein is CASSLATQGGTDTQYF.

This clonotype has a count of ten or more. CDR3 bases: TGTGCCAGCAGCTTGGAAGGGTTAGCGGGAGTGGATACGCAGTATTTT. Amino acids: CASSLEGLAGVDTQYF. The chain carries TRBV7-2 and TRBJ2-3; 9 bases fit TRBD2. V shed 3 bases, J shed 6 bases, and the junction held 10 bases outside the gene matches. This CDR3 is 16 amino acids long. Germline values: CDR1 SGHTA, CDR2 FQGNSA.